This TCR beta chain was identified in a study of blood T cells in healthy people across ages. Regarding this clonotype: Its antigen is as yet unknown.

Donors ranged from roughly 6 to 90 years old and were healthy Caucasians in Russia. Approximately 9.7 milliliters was the volume of peripheral blood drawn from each donor. Study observations and caveats: Estimates based on one million T cells were treated as lower bounds.

Through a sample-barcoded 5' primer and a J-beta primer mix, a second PCR was run for roughly 7 to 12 cycles. TCRdb processed the 5' RACE reads anew with MiXCR; each CDR3 protein has one entry. The table lists 1 million or so distinct CDR3 sequences, around 45% of them singletons. The V end lost 5 bases, the J end lost 0 bases, and 11 bases lay between the germline ends. The CDR3 loop spans 16 amino acids. The V gene's germline CDR1 is SGHNT and CDR2 YENEEA. The TCR originated in a woman between 55 and 75 years old in good health. Sequencing used blood. This sequence joins TRBV11-3 and TRBJ2-6; D may be TRBD1 (5 bases). The CDR3 coding sequence is TGTGCCAGCAGCCGAACAGGACCCTCTGGGGCCAACGTCCTGACTTTC. Protein product: CASSRTGPSGANVLTF.